The rows below give T cell receptor beta chains drawn from one sample of a study of blood T cell repertoires in COVID-19. Measured with immunoSEQ multiplex PCR; TCRdb has only the in-frame clones, and not every one. The data show about 140,000 clones, roughly 81% seen once. Material for sequencing was peripheral blood. The source of these receptors is a woman aged 45 to 65 with active or convalescent COVID-19. CDR3s include the opening cysteine and the closing phenylalanine or tryptophan. Each record gives: V gene, J gene, clone size, D gene, CDR3 DNA, CDR3 protein. D genes are given only for firm matches. Clone size is stated in some rows and not others, as once, few, many or a class when expanded.

>TRBV7-3|TRBJ1-2|-|-
TGTGCCAGCAGCCCTACCCGGGATTCTCGGGGCTACACCTTC
CASSPTRDSRGYTF
>TRBV28|TRBJ1-3|-|-
TGTGCCAGCAGTTTTCGGGGGGCGCCCCCTGGAAACACCATATATTTT
CASSFRGAPPGNTIYF
>TRBV30|TRBJ1-4|-|TRBD1
TGTGCCTGTGCAGGGGGCGGTTGGGAAAAACTGTTTTTT
CACAGGGWEKLFF
>TRBV5-1|TRBJ2-5|once|TRBD1
TGCGCCAGCAGCTTGGAGGGACAGGGGAGAGAGACCCAGTACTTC
CASSLEGQGRETQYF
>TRBV5-1|TRBJ2-1|-|TRBD1
TGCGCCAGCAGCAGAACAGGGGATGGTTCCTACAATGAGCAGTTCTTC
CASSRTGDGSYNEQFF
>TRBV3-1/TRBV3-2|TRBJ2-5|-|TRBD1
TGTGCCAGCAGTCGTATCACAGGGGGCCGGGAGACCCAGTACTTC
CASSRITGGRETQYF
>TRBV19|TRBJ1-1|-|TRBD1
TGTGCCAGTAGTTTACAGGGGGCCACTGAAGCTTTCTTT
CASSLQGATEAFF
>TRBV7-2|TRBJ2-1|-|TRBD2
TGTGCCAGCAGCTTAGGGCCTAGCGGGGGGGCCTACAATGAGCAGTTCTTC
CASSLGPSGGAYNEQFF
>TRBV19|TRBJ1-2|once|TRBD1
TGTGCCAGTAGTATACCGCAGGGGGGCAATGGCTACACCTTC
CASSIPQGGNGYTF
>TRBV9|TRBJ1-2|-|TRBD1
TGTGCCAGCAGGGGACAGGGGGCTAACTATGGCTACACCTTC
CASRGQGANYGYTF
>TRBV4-2|TRBJ1-1|-|TRBD1
TGTGCCAGCAGCCAAGCCTCGACAGGGGCGAACACTGAAGCTTTCTTT
CASSQASTGANTEAFF
>TRBV11-2|TRBJ2-2|-|TRBD2
TGTGCCAGCAGCTTAGAGGGGGGGGCCGGGGAGCTGTTTTTT
CASSLEGGAGELFF
>TRBV18|TRBJ2-4|-|TRBD1
TGTGCCAGCTCACTCGGGACAGGGGTAGCCAAAAACATTCAGTACTTC
CASSLGTGVAKNIQYF
>TRBV2|TRBJ1-4|-|-
TGTGCCAGCAGTGACATGGGGGGTGGTAGTGAAAAACTGTTTTTT
CASSDMGGGSEKLFF
>TRBV4-3|TRBJ2-7|-|TRBD1
TGCGCCAGCAGCCAAGGACAGGGCCTCTCCTACGAGCAGTACTTC
CASSQGQGLSYEQYF
>TRBV6-5|TRBJ2-2|-|TRBD1
TGTGCCAGCAGGGACAGGGTTGGAACCGGGGAGCTGTTTTTT
CASRDRVGTGELFF
>TRBV24-1|TRBJ1-1|-|-
TGTGCCACCAGTGACCTACAGGGCGCCAACACTGAAGCTTTCTTT
CATSDLQGANTEAFF
>TRBV19|TRBJ1-2|-|TRBD1
TGTGCCAGTAGTATAAGGACAGGTTACTATGGCTACACCTTC
CASSIRTGYYGYTF
>TRBV30|TRBJ2-1|-|-
TGTGCCTGGAGTGTACTGGCGGGGCCCCCCTACAATGAGCAGTTCTTC
CAWSVLAGPPYNEQFF
>TRBV6-5|TRBJ1-1|-|-
TGTGCCAGCATTAGCGACGAGAACACTGAAGCTTTCTTT
CASISDENTEAFF
>TRBV6-5|TRBJ1-2|-|-
TGTGCCAGCAAGAATTGGGGCGACGGCTACACCTTC
CASKNWGDGYTF
>TRBV3-1/TRBV3-2|TRBJ1-5|-|-
TGTGCCAGCAGCCCTGGGTCCGGGGGGAATCAGCCCCAGCATTTT
CASSPGSGGNQPQHF
>TRBV30|TRBJ1-2|-|-
TGTGCCTGGAGTGTACGGCAGGGGTATGGCTACACCTTC
CAWSVRQGYGYTF
>TRBV5-5|TRBJ1-5|-|-
TGTGCCAGCAGCTTGTCACACGGATGGGCCTCCGGGGAGCCCCAGCATTTT
CASSLSHGWASGEPQHF
>TRBV7-2|TRBJ2-5|once|-
TGTGCCAGCAGCTTCCCCAGAGAGACCCAGTACTTC
CASSFPRETQYF
>TRBV5-5|TRBJ2-1|-|TRBD2
TGTGCCAGCATTCCGCCCGGGACTAGCGTCAATGAGCAGTTCTTC
CASIPPGTSVNEQFF
>TRBV29-1|TRBJ1-1|-|TRBD1
TGCAGCGTTGACAACAGGGGTAACACTGAAGCTTTCTTT
CSVDNRGNTEAFF
>TRBV30|TRBJ2-5|-|-
TGTGCCTGGAGTCAGGTCCAAGAGACCCAGTACTTC
CAWSQVQETQYF
>TRBV4-1|TRBJ1-2|-|-
TGCGCCAGCAGCCAAGATTCCAGGGAGGATGGCTACACCTTC
CASSQDSREDGYTF
>TRBV2|TRBJ2-5|once|TRBD2
TGTGCCAGCGTTCTAGCGGGGGGTGCGATTTACCAGTACTTC
CASVLAGGAIYQYF
>TRBV29-1|TRBJ2-1|-|TRBD2
TGCAGCGTTAAACTAGCGGGAGGCCTTGGTGAGCAGTTCTTC
CSVKLAGGLGEQFF
>TRBV30|TRBJ2-1|-|TRBD2
TGTGCCTGGAGTCGACTAGCGCGCTCCTACAATGAGCAGTTCTTC
CAWSRLARSYNEQFF
>TRBV18|TRBJ2-2|-|-
TGTGCCAGCTCACCACCTCAGTCAAACACCGGGGAGCTGTTTTTT
CASSPPQSNTGELFF
>TRBV20-1|TRBJ2-7|-|-
TGCAGTGCTACCGGGGCCTACGAGCAGTACTTC
CSATGAYEQYF
>TRBV27|TRBJ1-4|-|-
TGTGCCAGCAGTTCGGGGGGGTTTAATGAAAAACTGTTTTTT
CASSSGGFNEKLFF
>TRBV4-3|TRBJ2-2|-|-
TGCGCCAGCAGCCCGTTAAACACCGGGGAGCTGTTTTTT
CASSPLNTGELFF
>TRBV7-2|TRBJ1-2|-|-
TGTGCCAGCAGCTTAGTCCTGGAGGGCTACACCTTC
CASSLVLEGYTF
>TRBV7-2|TRBJ2-3|-|-
TGTGCCAGCAGCCCCCCCGGTCTGGCAGATACGCAGTATTTT
CASSPPGLADTQYF
>TRBV19|TRBJ1-5|-|-
TGTGCCAGTAGTCCCTCCCTCCCCTCGGACAGTGGCAATCAGCCCCAGCATTTT
CASSPSLPSDSGNQPQHF
>TRBV6-6|TRBJ1-1|-|TRBD1
TGTGCCAGCAGTCCTGGGACAGAAAACACTGAAGCTTTCTTT
CASSPGTENTEAFF
>TRBV20-1|TRBJ1-2|-|-
TGCAGTGCTCCTTCGGGAGGCTACACCTTC
CSAPSGGYTF
>TRBV19|TRBJ1-6|-|TRBD1
TGTGCCAGTACCGACAGGGGAGGAAATTCACCCCTCCACTTT
CASTDRGGNSPLHF
>TRBV19|TRBJ1-1|-|-
TGTGCCAGTAGTAACCTCCGGGGGACTGAAGCTTTCTTT
CASSNLRGTEAFF
>TRBV19|TRBJ1-5|-|TRBD1
TGTGCCAGTAGGCCTAACGGGCAGGGGGGCGGACAGCCCCAGCATTTT
CASRPNGQGGGQPQHF
>TRBV7-3|TRBJ2-3|once|-
TGTGCCAGCAGCCTCATGGCCACAGATACGCAGTATTTT
CASSLMATDTQYF
>TRBV5-8|TRBJ2-1|few|TRBD2
TGTGCCAGCAGCTTCCGAGCGGGGGGGTACAATGAGCAGTTCTTC
CASSFRAGGYNEQFF
>TRBV7-2|TRBJ1-6|-|-
TGTGCCAGCAGCTTAGCGCTGCCCCGGGCCCTCCACTTT
CASSLALPRALHF
>TRBV4-3|TRBJ2-7|-|TRBD2
TGCGCCAGCAGCCAAGATCCAACTAGCGGATCCTACGAGCAGTACTTC
CASSQDPTSGSYEQYF
>TRBV20-1|TRBJ2-2|-|TRBD1
TGCAGTGCTAGTGCCAATCTTGGACAGGGAGTAGGACCCGGGGAGCTGTTTTTT
CSASANLGQGVGPGELFF
>TRBV6-8|TRBJ2-7|-|-
TGTGCCAGCAGTTATGGGGGACATGAATTGTACGAGCAGTACTTC
CASSYGGHELYEQYF
>TRBV29-1|TRBJ1-1|-|-
TGCAGCGTTGAGTGGCCGCAGCGGTCTGAAGCTTTCTTT
CSVEWPQRSEAFF
>TRBV18|TRBJ1-5|-|TRBD1
TGTGCCAGCTCAGAGGGGACAGGCCGAAATCAGCCCCAGCATTTT
CASSEGTGRNQPQHF
>TRBV30|TRBJ1-1|once|-
TGTGCCTGGAGTCAGGGGCCTGGCACTGAAGCTTTCTTT
CAWSQGPGTEAFF
>TRBV9|TRBJ1-1|-|-
TGTGCCAGCAGCGTAAATACACAGAACACTGAAGCTTTCTTT
CASSVNTQNTEAFF